This TCR beta chain was recorded in a study of T cell repertoires in cytomegalovirus infection. The V end lost 4 bases, the J end lost 6 bases, and 10 bases lay between the germline ends. The CDR3 has 14 amino acids. Germline V gene lookup returns CDR1 SGHVS and CDR2 FNYEAQ. Many counts were recorded for this clonotype. Its antigen is unidentified. TCRdb fed the reads into MiXCR, producing one record per CDR3 protein. The sample has some 800,000 distinct CDR3 sequences, 25% to 35% seen once. This sequence originates from a human donor in good health (CMV status not recorded). Some clones in this sample may be carry-over from other donors' samples. The source was cultured CD8+ T cells from PBMCs, collected from culture after CMV antigen stimulation. This chain joins TRBV7-6 and TRBJ1-6, with D perhaps matching TRBD1 (5 bases). CDR3 loop: CASSSGTANSPLHF. The DNA of the CDR3 is TGTGCCAGCAGCTCCGGGACTGCTAATTCACCCCTCCACTTT.